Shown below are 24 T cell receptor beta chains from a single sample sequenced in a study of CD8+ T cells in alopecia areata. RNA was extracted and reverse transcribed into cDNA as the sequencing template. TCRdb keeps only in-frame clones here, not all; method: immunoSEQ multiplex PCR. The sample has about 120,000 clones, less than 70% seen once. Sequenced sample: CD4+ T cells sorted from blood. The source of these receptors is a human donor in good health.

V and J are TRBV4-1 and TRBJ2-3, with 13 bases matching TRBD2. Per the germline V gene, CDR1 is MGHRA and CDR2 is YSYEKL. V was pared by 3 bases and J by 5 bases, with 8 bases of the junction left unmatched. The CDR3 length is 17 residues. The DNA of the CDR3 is TGCGCCAGCAGCCAGGAGACTAGCGGGGGGCCTCGAGATACGCAGTATTTT. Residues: CASSQETSGGPRDTQYF.

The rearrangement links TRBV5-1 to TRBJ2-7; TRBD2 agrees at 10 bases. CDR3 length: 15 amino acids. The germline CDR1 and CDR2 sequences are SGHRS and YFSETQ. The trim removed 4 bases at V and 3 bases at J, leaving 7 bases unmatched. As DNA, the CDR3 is TGCGCCAGCAGCCCATCTAGCGGGGGTATCTACGAGCAGTACTTC. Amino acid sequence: CASSPSSGGIYEQYF.

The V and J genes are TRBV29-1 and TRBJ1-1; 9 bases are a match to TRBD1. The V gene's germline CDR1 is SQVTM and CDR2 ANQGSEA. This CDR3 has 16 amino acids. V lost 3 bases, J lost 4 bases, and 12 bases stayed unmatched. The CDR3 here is CSVDTRGQGQGTEAFF. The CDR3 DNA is TGCAGCGTTGACACCCGGGGACAGGGACAGGGCACTGAAGCTTTCTTT.

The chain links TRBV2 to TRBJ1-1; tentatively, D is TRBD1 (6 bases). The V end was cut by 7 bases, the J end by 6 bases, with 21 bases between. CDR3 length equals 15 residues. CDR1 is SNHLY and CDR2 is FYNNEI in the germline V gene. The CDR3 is CASTLQGGGGAEAFF. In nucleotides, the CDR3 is TGTGCCAGCACTTTACAGGGTGGAGGAGGGGCTGAAGCTTTCTTT.

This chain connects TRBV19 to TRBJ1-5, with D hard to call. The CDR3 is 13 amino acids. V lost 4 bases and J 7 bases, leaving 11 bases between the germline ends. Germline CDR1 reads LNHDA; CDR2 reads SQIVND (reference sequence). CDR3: CASSTMVGQPQHF. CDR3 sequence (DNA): TGTGCCAGTAGTACGATGGTGGGGCAGCCCCAGCATTTT.

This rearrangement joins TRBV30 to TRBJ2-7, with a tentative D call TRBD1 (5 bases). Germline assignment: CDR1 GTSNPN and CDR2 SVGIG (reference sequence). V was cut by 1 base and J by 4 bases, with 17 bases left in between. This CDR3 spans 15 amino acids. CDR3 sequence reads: CAWSGGLPPIYEQYF. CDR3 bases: TGTGCCTGGAGTGGGGGCCTCCCGCCTATATACGAGCAGTACTTC.

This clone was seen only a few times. DNA for the CDR3: TGTGCCGGCGGGGGGGCGAGGGAGACCCAGTACTTC. As protein: CAGGGARETQYF. V and J are TRBV2 and TRBJ2-5; the match to TRBD2 covers 9 bases. Looked up from germline, CDR1 is SNHLY and CDR2 is FYNNEI. CDR3 size: 12 residues. Trimming cost V 11 bases and J 5 bases; bases outside gene matches: 6.

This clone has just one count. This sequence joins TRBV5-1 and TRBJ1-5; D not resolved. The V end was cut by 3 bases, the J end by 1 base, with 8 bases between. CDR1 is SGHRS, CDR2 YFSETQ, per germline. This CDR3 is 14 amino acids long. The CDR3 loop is CASSYGGSNQPQHF. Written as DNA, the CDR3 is TGCGCCAGCAGCTATGGCGGCAGCAATCAGCCCCAGCATTTT.

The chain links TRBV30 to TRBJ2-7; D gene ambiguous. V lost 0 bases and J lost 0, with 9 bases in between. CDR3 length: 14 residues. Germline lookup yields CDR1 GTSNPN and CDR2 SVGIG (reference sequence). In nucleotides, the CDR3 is TGTGCCTGGAGTGTACCCAGGCTCTCCTACGAGCAGTACTTC. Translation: CAWSVPRLSYEQYF.

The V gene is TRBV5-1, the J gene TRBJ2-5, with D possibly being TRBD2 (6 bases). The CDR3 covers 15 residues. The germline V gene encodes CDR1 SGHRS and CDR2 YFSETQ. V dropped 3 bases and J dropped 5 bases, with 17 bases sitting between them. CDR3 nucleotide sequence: TGCGCCAGCAGCTCTGCGGGCGGGGCCTGGGAGACCCAGTACTTC. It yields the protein CASSSAGGAWETQYF.

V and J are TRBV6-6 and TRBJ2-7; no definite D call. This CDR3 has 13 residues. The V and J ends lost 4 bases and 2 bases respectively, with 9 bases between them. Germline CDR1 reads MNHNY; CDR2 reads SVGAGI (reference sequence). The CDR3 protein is CASSSKAPYEQYF. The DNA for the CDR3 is TGTGCCAGCAGTTCCAAGGCTCCCTACGAGCAGTACTTC.

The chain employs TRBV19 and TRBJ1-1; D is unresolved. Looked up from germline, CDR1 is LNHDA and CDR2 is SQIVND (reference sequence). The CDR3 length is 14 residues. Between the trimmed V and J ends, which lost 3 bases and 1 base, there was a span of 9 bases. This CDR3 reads CASSIGVGNTEAFF. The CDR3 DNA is TGTGCCAGTAGTATCGGAGTAGGGAACACTGAAGCTTTCTTT.

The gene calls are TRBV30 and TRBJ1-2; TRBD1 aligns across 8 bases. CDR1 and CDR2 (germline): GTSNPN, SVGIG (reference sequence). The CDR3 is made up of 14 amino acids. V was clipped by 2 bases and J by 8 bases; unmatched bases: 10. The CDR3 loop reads CAWSSGQGLDGYTF. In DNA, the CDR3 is TGTGCCTGGAGTTCCGGACAGGGATTAGACGGCTACACCTTC.

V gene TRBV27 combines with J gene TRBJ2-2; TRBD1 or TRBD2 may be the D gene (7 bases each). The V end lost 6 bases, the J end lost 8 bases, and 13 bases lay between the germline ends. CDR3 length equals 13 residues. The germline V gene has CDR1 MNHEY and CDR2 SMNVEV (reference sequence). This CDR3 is CASRGRDRGELFF. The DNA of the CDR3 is TGTGCCAGCAGGGGGAGGGACAGAGGGGAGCTGTTTTTT.

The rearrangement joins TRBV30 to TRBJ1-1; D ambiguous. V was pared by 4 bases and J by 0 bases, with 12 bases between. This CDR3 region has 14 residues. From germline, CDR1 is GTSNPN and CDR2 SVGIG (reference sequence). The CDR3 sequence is CAWTVGLVNTEAFF. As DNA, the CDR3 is TGTGCCTGGACTGTAGGGCTGGTGAACACTGAAGCTTTCTTT.

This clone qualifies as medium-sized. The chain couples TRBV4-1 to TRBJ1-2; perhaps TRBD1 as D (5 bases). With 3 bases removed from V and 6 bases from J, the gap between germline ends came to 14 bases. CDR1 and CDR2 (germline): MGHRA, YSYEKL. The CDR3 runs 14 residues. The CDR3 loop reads CASSHPGAGNGYTF. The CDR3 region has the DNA TGCGCCAGCAGCCACCCTGGGGCAGGGAATGGCTACACCTTC.

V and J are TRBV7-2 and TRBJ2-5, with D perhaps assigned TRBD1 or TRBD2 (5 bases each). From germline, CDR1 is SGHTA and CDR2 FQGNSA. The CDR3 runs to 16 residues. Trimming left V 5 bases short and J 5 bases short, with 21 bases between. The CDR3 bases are TGTGCCAGCAGCCGACAACCGAAATTGGGGACGGAGACCCAGTACTTC. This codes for CASSRQPKLGTETQYF.

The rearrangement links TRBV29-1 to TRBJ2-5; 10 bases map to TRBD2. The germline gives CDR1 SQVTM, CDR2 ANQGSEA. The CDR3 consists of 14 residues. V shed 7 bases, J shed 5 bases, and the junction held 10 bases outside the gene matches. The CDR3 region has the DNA TGCAGCGGGAGGGCTAGCGGGGGAGTGGAGACCCAGTACTTC. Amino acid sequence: CSGRASGGVETQYF.

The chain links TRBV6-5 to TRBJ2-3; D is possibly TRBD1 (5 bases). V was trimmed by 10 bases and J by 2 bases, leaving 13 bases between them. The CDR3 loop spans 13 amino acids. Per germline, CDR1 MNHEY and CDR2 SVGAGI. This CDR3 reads CATTRAHTDTQYF. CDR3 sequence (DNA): TGTGCCACTACCAGGGCCCACACAGATACGCAGTATTTT.

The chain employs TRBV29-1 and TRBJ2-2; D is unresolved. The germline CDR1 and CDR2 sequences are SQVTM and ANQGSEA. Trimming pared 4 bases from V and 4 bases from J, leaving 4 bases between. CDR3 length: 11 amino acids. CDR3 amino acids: CSVGTTGELFF. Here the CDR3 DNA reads TGCAGCGTTGGGACCACCGGGGAGCTGTTTTTT.

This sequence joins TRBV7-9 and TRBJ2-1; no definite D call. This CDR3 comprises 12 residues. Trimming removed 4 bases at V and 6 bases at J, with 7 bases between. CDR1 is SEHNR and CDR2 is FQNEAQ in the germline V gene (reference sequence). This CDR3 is CASSSGGNEQFF. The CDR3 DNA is TGTGCCAGCAGCTCCGGCGGCAATGAGCAGTTCTTC. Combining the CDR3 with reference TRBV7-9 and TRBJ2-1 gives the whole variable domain DTGVSQNPRHKITKRGQNVTFRCDPISEHNRLYWYRQTLGQGPEFLTYFQNEAQLEKSRLLSDRFSAERPKGSFSTLEIQRTEQGDSAMYLCASSSGGNEQFFGPGTRLTVL.

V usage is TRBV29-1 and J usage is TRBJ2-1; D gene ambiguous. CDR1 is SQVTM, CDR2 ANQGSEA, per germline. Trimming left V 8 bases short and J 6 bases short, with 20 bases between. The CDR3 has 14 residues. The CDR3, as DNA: TGCAGCTTCCCCGGTGGGCCCCGCCTCAATGAGCAGTTCTTC. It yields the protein CSFPGGPRLNEQFF.

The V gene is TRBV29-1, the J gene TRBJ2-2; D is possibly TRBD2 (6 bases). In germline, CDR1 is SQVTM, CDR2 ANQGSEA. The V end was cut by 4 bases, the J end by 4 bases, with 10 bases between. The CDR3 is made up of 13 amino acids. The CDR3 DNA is TGCAGCGTTGCCGGGACTTCCACCGGGGAGCTGTTTTTT. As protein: CSVAGTSTGELFF.

The CDR3 nucleotides read TGCAGCGGCCGGGACAGGGAGTACAATGAGCAGTTCTTC. Translation gives CSGRDREYNEQFF. The V call is TRBV29-1, the J call TRBJ2-1; TRBD1 matches at 9 bases. The trim removed 7 bases at V and 4 bases at J, leaving 5 bases unmatched. Per the germline V gene, CDR1 is SQVTM and CDR2 is ANQGSEA. This CDR3 comprises 13 residues.